The clone carrying this TCR beta chain has ten or more counts. Its cognate antigen is unknown. This sample stems from a study of T cells in Graves' hyperthyroidism and ophthalmopathy. Whole-study findings and limits: Peripheral blood also featured most of the thyroid clonotypes expanded above 0.001.

Researchers amplified the TCR beta CDR3 regions from RNA transcripts. The HTBI primer set was used in a first-round RT-PCR of the TCR CDR3. TCRdb reanalysed the multiplex PCR reads using MiXCR and keeps one entry per CDR3 protein. This repertoire shows approximately 500,000 distinct CDR3 sequences, around 46% found once; its top ten account for about 8.3%. Stable hyperthyroidism: no ophthalmopathy progression over 18 months of follow-up. The source is a young woman with Graves' hyperthyroidism. Sample: peripheral blood or thyroid tissue (not recorded which).

This CDR3 is CASSRWWAVNTEAFF. The CDR3 coding sequence is TGCGCCAGCAGCCGGTGGTGGGCGGTGAACACTGAAGCTTTCTTT. The chain recombines TRBV4-1 with TRBJ1-1; D not resolved. V lost 4 bases, J lost 0 bases, and 12 bases lay in between. CDR1 and CDR2 from the germline V gene are MGHRA and YSYEKL. CDR3 length: 15 residues.